This entry is about one T cell receptor beta chain. Trimming removed 6 bases at V and 8 bases at J, with 16 bases between. CDR3 length equals 13 residues. Germline V gene lookup returns CDR1 MNHEY and CDR2 SVGAGI. This specimen comes from a study of blood T cell repertoires in COVID-19. For the study at large: Sites across the United States, Italy and Spain contributed samples from acute and convalescent COVID-19. T cells, B-cell-depleted T cells, or PBMCs supplied cDNA or gDNA.

Data came from immunoSEQ multiplex PCR; TCRdb stores just in-frame clones and leaves some out. Of 150,000 to 200,000 clones in the sample, over 75% were seen once. The sample consisted of peripheral blood. The clonotype was recovered from a human donor with active or convalescent COVID-19. The donor label of this sample is uncertain. V and J are TRBV6-5 and TRBJ1-2; D gene unclear. The CDR3: CASSPSAVGGYTF. As DNA, the CDR3 is TGTGCCAGCAGCCCGTCGGCGGTCGGGGGCTACACCTTC.